This TCR beta chain was recorded in a study of T cells in Graves' hyperthyroidism and ophthalmopathy. Study conclusions and caveats: Patients with ophthalmopathy were separated from those with stable hyperthyroidism by a 13 V-J model. Among clonotypes expanded in thyroid above 0.001, most were also found in blood. Progression to ophthalmopathy was predicted a median of 6.5 months early.

Together with thyroid ultrasound, orbital computed tomography, serum thyroxine and TRAb, clinical symptoms were used for diagnoses. Points on this clonotype: Its specificity is not known.

CDR1 and CDR2 (germline): SGHDN, FVKESK. The CDR3 is 13 amino acids. V was pared by 4 bases and J by 13 bases, with 17 bases between. Authors of the study amplified TCR beta CDR3 regions from RNA transcripts. A first-round RT-PCR of the TCR CDR3 used the HTBI primer set. TCRdb re-derived calls from the multiplex PCR reads in MiXCR, one entry per CDR3 protein. Among 500,000 to 600,000 distinct CDR3 sequences listed, 35% to 50% were seen once. The sequencing input was peripheral blood or thyroid tissue (not recorded which). This chain connects TRBV14 to TRBJ1-3; D remains unclear. The sequence was obtained from an adult woman with Graves' disease, either hyperthyroidism or ophthalmopathy (not recorded which). The CDR3 protein is CASSLDRAREIYF. For the CDR3, the DNA is TGTGCCAGCAGCCTCGACCGAGCGAGAGAAATATATTTT.